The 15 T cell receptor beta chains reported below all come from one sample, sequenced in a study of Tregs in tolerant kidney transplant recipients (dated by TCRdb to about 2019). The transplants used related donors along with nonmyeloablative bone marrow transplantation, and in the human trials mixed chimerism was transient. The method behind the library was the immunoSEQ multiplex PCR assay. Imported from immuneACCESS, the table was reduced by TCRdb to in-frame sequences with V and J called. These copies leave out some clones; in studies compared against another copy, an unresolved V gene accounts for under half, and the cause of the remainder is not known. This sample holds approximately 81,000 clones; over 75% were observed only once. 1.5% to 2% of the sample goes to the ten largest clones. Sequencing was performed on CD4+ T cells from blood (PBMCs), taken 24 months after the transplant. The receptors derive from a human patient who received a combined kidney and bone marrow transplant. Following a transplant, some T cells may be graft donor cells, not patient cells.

The CDR3 coding sequence is TGTGCCACCAGCAGAGTGGGGCCTGGTCTGAGGGAGCAGTACTTC. Translating it yields CATSRVGPGLREQYF. The chain couples TRBV15 to TRBJ2-7, with a possible D match to TRBD1 (5 bases). Germline V gene data show CDR1 as LNHNV and CDR2 as YYDKDF (reference sequence). The V gene lost 1 base and the J gene lost 7 bases, with 17 bases spanning the gap. This CDR3 has 15 amino acids.

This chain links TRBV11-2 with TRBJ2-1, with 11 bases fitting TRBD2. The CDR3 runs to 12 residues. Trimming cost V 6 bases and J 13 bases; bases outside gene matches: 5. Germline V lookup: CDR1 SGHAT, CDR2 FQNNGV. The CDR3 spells CASRPTSGGQFF. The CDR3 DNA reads TGTGCCAGCAGACCCACTAGCGGGGGACAGTTCTTC.

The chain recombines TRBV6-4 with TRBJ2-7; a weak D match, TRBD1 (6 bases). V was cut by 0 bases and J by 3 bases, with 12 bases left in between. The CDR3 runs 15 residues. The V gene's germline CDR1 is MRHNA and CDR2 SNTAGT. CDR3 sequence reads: CASSDSSRGGYEQYF. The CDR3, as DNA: TGTGCCAGCAGTGACTCCAGCAGGGGTGGCTACGAGCAGTACTTC.

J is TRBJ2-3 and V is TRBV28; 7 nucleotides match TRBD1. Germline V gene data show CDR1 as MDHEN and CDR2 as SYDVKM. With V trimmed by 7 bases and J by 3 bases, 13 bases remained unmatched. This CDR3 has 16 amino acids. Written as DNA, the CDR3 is TGTGCCAGCACCTCAACAACAGGGGTTGGGACAGATACGCAGTATTTT. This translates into CASTSTTGVGTDTQYF.

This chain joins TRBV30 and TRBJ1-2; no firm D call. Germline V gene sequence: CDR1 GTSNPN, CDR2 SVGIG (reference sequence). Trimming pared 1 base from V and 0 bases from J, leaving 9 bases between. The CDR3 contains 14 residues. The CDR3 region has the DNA TGTGCCTGGAGTGGGAGGTTTTCTAACTATGGCTACACCTTC. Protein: CAWSGRFSNYGYTF.

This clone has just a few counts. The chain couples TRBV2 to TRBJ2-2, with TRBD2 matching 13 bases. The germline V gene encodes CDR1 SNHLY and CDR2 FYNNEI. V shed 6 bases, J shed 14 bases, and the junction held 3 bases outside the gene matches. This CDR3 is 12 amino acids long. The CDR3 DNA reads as TGTGCCAGCAGAGGACTAGCGGGAGTACTGTTTTTT. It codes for CASRGLAGVLFF.

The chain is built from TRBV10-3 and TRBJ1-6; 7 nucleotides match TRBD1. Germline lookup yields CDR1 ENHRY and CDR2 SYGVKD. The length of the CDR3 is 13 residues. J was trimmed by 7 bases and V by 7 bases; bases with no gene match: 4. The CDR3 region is CAIKGDSNSPLHF. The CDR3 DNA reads TGTGCCATCAAGGGGGACAGCAATTCACCCCTCCACTTT.

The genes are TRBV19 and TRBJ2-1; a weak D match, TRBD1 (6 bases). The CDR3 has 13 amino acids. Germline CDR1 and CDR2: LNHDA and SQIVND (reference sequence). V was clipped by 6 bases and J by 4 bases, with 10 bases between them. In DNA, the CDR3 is TGTGCCAGTAGCGGACAGACTTACAATGAGCAGTTCTTC. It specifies CASSGQTYNEQFF.

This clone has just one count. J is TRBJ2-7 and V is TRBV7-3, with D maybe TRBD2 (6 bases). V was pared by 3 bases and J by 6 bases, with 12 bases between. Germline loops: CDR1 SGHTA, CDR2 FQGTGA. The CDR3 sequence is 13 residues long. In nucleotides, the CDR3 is TGTGCCAGCAGCTTGTGGCAGGGAGGCGAGCAGTACTTC. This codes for CASSLWQGGEQYF. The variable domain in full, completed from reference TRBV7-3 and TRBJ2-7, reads GAGVSQTPSNKVTEKGKYVELRCDPISGHTALYWYRQSLGQGPEFLIYFQGTGAADDSGLPNDRFFAVRPEGSVSTLKIQRTERGDSAVYLCASSLWQGGEQYFGPGTRLTVT.

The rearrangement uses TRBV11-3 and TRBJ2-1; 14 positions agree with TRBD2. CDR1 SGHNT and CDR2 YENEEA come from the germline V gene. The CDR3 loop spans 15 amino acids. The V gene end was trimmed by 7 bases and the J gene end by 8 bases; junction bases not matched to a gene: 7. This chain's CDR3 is CASTPGLAGVDEQFF. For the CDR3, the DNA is TGTGCCAGCACCCCGGGACTAGCGGGAGTAGATGAGCAGTTCTTC.

The CDR3 DNA is TGCGCCAGCAGAAGGGGCGGGGGGCTAAACACTGAAGCTTTCTTT. Protein: CASRRGGGLNTEAFF. This chain joins TRBV5-1 and TRBJ1-1; a possible D gene is TRBD1 (6 bases). The CDR3 spans 15 residues. Trimming removed 5 bases at V and 2 bases at J, with 16 bases between. In germline, CDR1 is SGHRS, CDR2 YFSETQ.

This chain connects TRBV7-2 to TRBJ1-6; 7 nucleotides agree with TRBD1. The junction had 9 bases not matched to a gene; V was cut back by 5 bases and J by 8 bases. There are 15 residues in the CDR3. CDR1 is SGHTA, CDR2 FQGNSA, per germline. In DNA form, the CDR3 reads TGTGCCAGCAGCCTCCGGGTAGGGGGCGATTCACCCCTCCACTTT. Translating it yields CASSLRVGGDSPLHF.

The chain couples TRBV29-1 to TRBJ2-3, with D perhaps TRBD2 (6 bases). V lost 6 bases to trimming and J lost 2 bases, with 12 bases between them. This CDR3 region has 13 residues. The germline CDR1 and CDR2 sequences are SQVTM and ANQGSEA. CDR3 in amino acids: CSVGLYLTDTQYF. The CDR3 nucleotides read TGCAGCGTGGGACTTTACCTCACAGATACGCAGTATTTT.

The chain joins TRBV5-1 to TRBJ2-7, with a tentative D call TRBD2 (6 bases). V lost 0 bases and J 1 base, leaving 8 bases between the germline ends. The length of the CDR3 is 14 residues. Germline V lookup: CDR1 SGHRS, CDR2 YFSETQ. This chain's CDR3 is CASSLGLASYEQYF. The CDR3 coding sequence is TGCGCCAGCAGCTTGGGCCTAGCGTCCTACGAGCAGTACTTC.

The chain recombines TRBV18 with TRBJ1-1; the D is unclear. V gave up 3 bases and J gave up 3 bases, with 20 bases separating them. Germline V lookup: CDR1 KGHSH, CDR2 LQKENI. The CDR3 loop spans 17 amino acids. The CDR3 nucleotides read TGTGCCAGCTCACCTGCCCGGCTCGGCAGGCGGGACACTGAAGCTTTCTTT. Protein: CASSPARLGRRDTEAFF.